These T cell receptor beta chains were read from a single sample in a study of identical twins. Each CDR3 protein is one row after TCRdb ran MiXCR on the 5' RACE reads. The table has 420,000 or so distinct CDR3 sequences, roughly 20% seen once; the top ten hold roughly an eighth. Material for sequencing was naive T cells sorted from blood. The source of these receptors is a man in his forties or fifties in good health. CDR3s include the opening cysteine and the closing phenylalanine or tryptophan. The D gene is left open where the match is weak. Size is omitted from some rows. Given values are once, few, many or a class for expanded clones.

-,few,TRBJ2-1,TRBV12-3/TRBV12-4,CASSHLEAGSYNEQFF,TGTGCCAGCAGTCACCTAGAGGCGGGTTCCTACAATGAGCAGTTCTTC
TRBD2,-,TRBJ2-3,TRBV4-3,CASSQDYPSGFTDTQYF,TGCGCCAGCAGCCAAGATTATCCTAGCGGATTCACAGATACGCAGTATTTT
-,-,TRBJ1-1,TRBV7-2,CASSWGQANTEAFF,TGTGCCAGCAGCTGGGGGCAAGCGAACACTGAAGCTTTCTTT
-,many,TRBJ2-1,TRBV20-1,CSARDMAAKYNEQFF,TGCAGTGCTAGAGATATGGCAGCCAAATACAATGAGCAGTTCTTC
-,-,TRBJ2-1,TRBV2,CASEGVGYNEQFF,TGTGCCAGCGAGGGTGTCGGCTACAATGAGCAGTTCTTC
-,few,TRBJ2-1,TRBV4-3,CASSQDWRSYNEQFF,TGCGCCAGCAGCCAAGACTGGCGCTCCTACAATGAGCAGTTCTTC
TRBD2,many,TRBJ2-2,TRBV10-2,CASSGSGVGELFF,TGCGCCAGCAGTGGGAGCGGGGTGGGGGAGCTGTTTTTT
TRBD1,many,TRBJ2-7,TRBV2,CASRVSGTVTYEQYF,TGTGCCAGCAGGGTTTCCGGGACAGTCACCTACGAGCAGTACTTC
-,many,TRBJ1-5,TRBV10-3,CAIKGNRGSQHF,TGTGCCATCAAGGGTAATCGGGGGTCCCAGCATTTT
-,-,TRBJ2-2,TRBV28,CASSGRSREDTGELFF,TGTGCCAGCAGTGGAAGAAGCAGGGAGGACACCGGGGAGCTGTTTTTT
TRBD2,few,TRBJ2-5,TRBV4-3,CASSQDRLAGGETQYF,TGCGCCAGCAGCCAAGATCGACTAGCGGGGGGAGAGACCCAGTACTTC
-,few,TRBJ2-7,TRBV7-9,CASSPGWTYEQYF,TGTGCCAGCAGCCCAGGCTGGACCTACGAGCAGTACTTC
-,-,TRBJ1-5,TRBV6-6,CASRLGDQPQHF,TGTGCCAGCAGGCTCGGCGATCAGCCCCAGCATTTT
-,-,TRBJ2-6,TRBV7-9,CASSPTGIGANVLTF,TGTGCCAGCAGCCCGACGGGTATTGGGGCCAACGTCCTGACTTTC
TRBD1,many,TRBJ2-5,TRBV4-3,CASSQEGQGNQETQYF,TGCGCCAGCAGCCAGGAGGGACAGGGCAACCAAGAGACCCAGTACTTC
TRBD1,few,TRBJ1-6,TRBV20-1,CSARSGTGESPLHF,TGCAGTGCTAGGTCCGGGACAGGGGAGTCACCCCTCCACTTT
-,few,TRBJ2-1,TRBV2,CASRIGGAYNEQFF,TGTGCCAGCAGAATCGGTGGCGCCTACAATGAGCAGTTCTTC
-,-,TRBJ1-5,TRBV6-2/TRBV6-3,CASSYRSSNSNQPQHF,TGTGCCAGCAGTTATCGTTCATCGAATAGCAATCAGCCCCAGCATTTT
-,-,TRBJ2-3,TRBV7-9,CASSPSGWTDTQYF,TGTGCCAGCAGCCCAAGTGGTTGGACAGATACGCAGTATTTT
-,many,TRBJ1-4,TRBV6-1,CATLAGVEKLFF,TGTGCCACCCTAGCCGGGGTTGAAAAACTGTTTTTT
-,-,TRBJ2-7,TRBV28,CASSSTPDSYEQYF,TGTGCCAGCAGTTCCACGCCGGACTCCTACGAGCAGTACTTC
TRBD2,many,TRBJ2-3,TRBV24-1,CATSDSPGGYSARTDTQYF,TGTGCCACCAGTGATTCGCCGGGGGGGTATTCAGCCCGCACAGATACGCAGTATTTT
-,-,TRBJ2-7,TRBV29-1,CSGDQGTYEQYF,TGCAGCGGGGACCAGGGGACCTACGAGCAGTACTTC
-,few,TRBJ2-2,TRBV28,CASSFNSATGELFF,TGTGCCAGCAGTTTTAACTCAGCGACCGGGGAGCTGTTTTTT
TRBD1,-,TRBJ1-6,TRBV20-1,CSPYQGTGSPLHF,TGCAGTCCCTACCAGGGGACAGGCTCACCCCTCCACTTT
-,few,TRBJ2-3,TRBV4-3,CASSQDRGPLSSTQYF,TGCGCCAGCAGCCAAGACCGGGGGCCCTTATCTAGTACGCAGTATTTT
-,few,TRBJ2-3,TRBV10-3,CAIGGTDTQYF,TGTGCCATCGGGGGCACAGATACGCAGTATTTT
-,many,TRBJ2-2,TRBV27,CATRLTNTGELFF,TGTGCCACCCGTCTTACCAACACCGGGGAGCTGTTTTTT
TRBD2,-,TRBJ2-7,TRBV28,CASSWEGPHEQYF,TGTGCCAGCAGTTGGGAGGGACCCCACGAGCAGTACTTC
-,many,TRBJ2-1,TRBV6-5,CASSYSSGSYNEQFF,TGTGCCAGCAGTTACTCTAGCGGCTCCTACAATGAGCAGTTCTTC
TRBD2,-,TRBJ2-1,TRBV29-1,CSSRGLAGDNEQFF,TGCAGCTCCCGAGGGCTAGCGGGAGACAATGAGCAGTTCTTC
-,-,TRBJ2-2,TRBV7-9,CASSLGLAGPTGELFF,TGTGCCAGCAGCTTAGGCCTGGCAGGGCCCACCGGGGAGCTGTTTTTT
TRBD1,-,TRBJ1-5,TRBV6-1,CASSQGQGISNQPQHF,TGTGCCAGCAGCCAAGGACAGGGGATCAGCAATCAGCCCCAGCATTTT
-,-,TRBJ1-5,TRBV28,CASSRGFNQPQHF,TGTGCCAGCAGTCGGGGGTTCAATCAGCCCCAGCATTTT
-,-,TRBJ2-7,TRBV7-9,CASRLDGGWGEQYF,TGTGCCAGCAGATTAGACGGGGGATGGGGCGAGCAGTACTTC
TRBD2,many,TRBJ2-5,TRBV5-1,CASSLLAGEQETQYF,TGCGCCAGCAGCTTACTAGCGGGGGAACAAGAGACCCAGTACTTC
TRBD1,-,TRBJ2-7,TRBV7-9,CASSPRTGNPYEQYF,TGTGCCAGCAGCCCAAGGACAGGAAACCCCTACGAGCAGTACTTC
TRBD2,many,TRBJ2-7,TRBV19,CASSLGAGAYEQYF,TGTGCCAGTAGTCTGGGAGCGGGAGCCTACGAGCAGTACTTC
-,few,TRBJ1-5,TRBV6-5,CASGDGGQPQHF,TGTGCCAGCGGAGACGGGGGACAGCCCCAGCATTTT
TRBD2,-,TRBJ2-3,TRBV20-1,CSARDPKGRVADTQYF,TGCAGTGCTAGAGATCCGAAGGGGAGGGTTGCAGATACGCAGTATTTT
TRBD2,-,TRBJ2-2,TRBV6-2/TRBV6-3,CASSQPGLLNTGELFF,TGTGCCAGCAGTCAACCGGGACTACTCAACACCGGGGAGCTGTTTTTT
TRBD2,few,TRBJ2-3,TRBV6-1,CASNGRASSTDTQYF,TGTGCCAGCAACGGGAGGGCCTCTAGCACAGATACGCAGTATTTT
-,-,TRBJ2-5,TRBV28,CASSLPTGLKETQYF,TGTGCCAGCAGTTTACCCACAGGGTTGAAAGAGACCCAGTACTTC
-,-,TRBJ2-2,TRBV7-2,CASSTTGTFTGELFF,TGTGCCAGCAGCACCACCGGGACATTTACCGGGGAGCTGTTTTTT
-,once,TRBJ1-5,TRBV4-2,CASSQEGGALNQPQHF,TGTGCCAGCAGCCAAGAAGGCGGGGCCCTCAATCAGCCCCAGCATTTT
-,-,TRBJ2-3,TRBV30,CAWSPHAGTDTQYF,TGTGCCTGGAGCCCCCATGCTGGCACAGATACGCAGTATTTT
TRBD2,few,TRBJ2-1,TRBV4-3,CASSQDPPSGDPFYNEQFF,TGCGCCAGCAGCCAAGATCCCCCTAGCGGAGACCCATTTTACAATGAGCAGTTCTTC
-,-,TRBJ2-7,TRBV18,CASSSQGGGEQYF,TGTGCCAGCTCATCACAAGGAGGAGGCGAGCAGTACTTC
TRBD2,few,TRBJ2-1,TRBV20-1,CSAEAVELSGSSYNEQFF,TGCAGTGCTGAGGCAGTCGAGTTGAGCGGGAGCTCCTACAATGAGCAGTTCTTC
-,-,TRBJ1-5,TRBV7-9,CASSFETSNQPQHF,TGTGCCAGCAGCTTTGAGACAAGCAATCAGCCCCAGCATTTT
-,-,TRBJ2-3,TRBV5-5,CASSLSHTDTQYF,TGTGCCAGCAGCCTTTCACACACAGATACGCAGTATTTT
TRBD1,few,TRBJ2-1,TRBV12-3/TRBV12-4,CASSLEAFRGQANEQFF,TGTGCCAGCAGCCTGGAGGCTTTCCGTGGACAGGCCAATGAGCAGTTCTTC
-,-,TRBJ2-7,TRBV7-9,CASSRQDPYEQYF,TGTGCCAGCAGCCGACAGGATCCCTACGAGCAGTACTTC